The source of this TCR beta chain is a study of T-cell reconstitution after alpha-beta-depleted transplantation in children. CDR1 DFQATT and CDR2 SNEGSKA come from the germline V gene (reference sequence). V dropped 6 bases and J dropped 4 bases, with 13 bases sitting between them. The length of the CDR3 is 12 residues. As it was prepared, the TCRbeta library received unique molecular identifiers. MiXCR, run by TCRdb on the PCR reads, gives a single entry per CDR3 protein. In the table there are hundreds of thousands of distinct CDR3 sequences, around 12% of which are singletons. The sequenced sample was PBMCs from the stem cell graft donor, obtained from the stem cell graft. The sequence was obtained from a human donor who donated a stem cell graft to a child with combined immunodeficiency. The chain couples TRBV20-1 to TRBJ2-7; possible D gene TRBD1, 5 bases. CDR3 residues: CSAEDSRYEQYF. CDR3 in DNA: TGCAGTGCCGAAGACAGCAGATACGAGCAGTACTTC.